The TCR beta chain under discussion was sequenced for a study of control samples from healthy donors and cancer patients (dated by TCRdb to the early 2020s). Library construction relied on the immunoSEQ multiplex PCR assay. The table comes from immuneACCESS by way of TCRdb, which keeps in-frame sequences with V and J called. Part of the clones is missing from these tables; in studies checked, under half for an unresolved V gene and the rest for unknown reasons. Recorded for this sample are over 75,000 clones; around four fifths of them occurred a single time. The ten largest clonotypes hold more than 15% of the sample. This clone was found a few times. The antigen this receptor binds is unknown. The record has no base qualities; no much larger clone is one base away. CDR1 and CDR2, looked up from the germline V gene (reference sequence), are LGHDT and YNNKEL. From its cysteine to its phenylalanine, the CDR3 spans 13 amino acids. The only DNA kept is the CDR3, 39 bases in frame from the first base. At the junction V is shortened by 6 bases and J by 0 bases, with 8 bases in between.

The sequence is built from TRBV3-1 (or the pseudogene TRBV3-2) and TRBJ1-1; too little of a D gene remains to name it. The sequenced sample consisted of blood. This TCR was recovered from a young man in good health. The CDR3 protein: CASRGWVNTEAFF. The sequence in DNA is TGTGCCAGCAGAGGGTGGGTGAACACTGAAGCTTTCTTT.